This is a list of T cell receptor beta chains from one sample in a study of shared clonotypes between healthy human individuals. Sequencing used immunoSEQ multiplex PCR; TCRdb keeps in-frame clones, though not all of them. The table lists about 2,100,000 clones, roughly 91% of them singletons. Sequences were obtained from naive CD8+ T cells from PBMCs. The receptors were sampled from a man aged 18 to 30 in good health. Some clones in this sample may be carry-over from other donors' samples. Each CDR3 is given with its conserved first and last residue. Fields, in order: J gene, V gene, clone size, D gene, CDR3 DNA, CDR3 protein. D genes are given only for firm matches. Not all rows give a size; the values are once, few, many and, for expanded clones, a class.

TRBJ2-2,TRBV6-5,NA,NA,TGTGCCAGCAGTTATAGTAACACCGGGGAGCTGTTTTTT,CASSYSNTGELFF
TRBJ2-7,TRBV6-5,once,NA,TGTGCCAGCAGTTACCCAGAGCAGTACTTC,CASSYPEQYF
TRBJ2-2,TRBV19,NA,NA,TGTGCCAGTAGTATTGGCTGGGGGGATCCCGGGGAGCTGTTTTTT,CASSIGWGDPGELFF
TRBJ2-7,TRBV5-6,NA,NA,TGTGCCAGCAGCTTGGGGAGTACCTACGAGCAGTACTTC,CASSLGSTYEQYF
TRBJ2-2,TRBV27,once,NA,TGTGCCAGCAGTCCCACGATTACCGGGGAGCTGTTTTTT,CASSPTITGELFF
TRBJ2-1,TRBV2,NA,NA,TGTGCCAGCAGCCTTACAGGAAGCTCCTACAATGAGCAGTTCTTC,CASSLTGSSYNEQFF
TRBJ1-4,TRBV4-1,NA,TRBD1,TGCGCCAGCAGCCAAGTGAACCGGGACAGGTATGAAAAACTGTTTTTT,CASSQVNRDRYEKLFF
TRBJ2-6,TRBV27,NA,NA,TGTGCCAGCAGTTTGACTAGTATGAGTGGGGCCAACGTCCTGACTTTC,CASSLTSMSGANVLTF
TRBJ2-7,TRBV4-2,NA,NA,TGTGCCAGCAGCCAGCAACGGGGGCATGGTCCGTACTTC,CASSQQRGHGPYF
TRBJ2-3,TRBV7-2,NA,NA,TGTGCCAGCAGCTTAGTCGCGCTTATGGGGACCCCAGATACGCAGTATTTT,CASSLVALMGTPDTQYF
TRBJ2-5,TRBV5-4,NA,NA,TGTGCCAGCCCGCTTGGGAGGTTCGAGACCCAGTACTTC,CASPLGRFETQYF
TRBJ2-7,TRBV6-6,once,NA,TGTGCCAGCAGTTACTCGAGTCCAGGGATGTACGAGCAGTACTTC,CASSYSSPGMYEQYF
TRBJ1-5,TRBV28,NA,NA,TGTGCCAGCATTTCCGTCTTCGTAGTCAATCAGCCCCAGCATTTT,CASISVFVVNQPQHF
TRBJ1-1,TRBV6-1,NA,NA,TGTGCCAGCACGTGGGGGTGGAACACTGAAGCTTTCTTT,CASTWGWNTEAFF
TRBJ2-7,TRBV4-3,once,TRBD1,TGCGCCAGCAGCCTGGACAGGGTGTACGAGCAGTACTTC,CASSLDRVYEQYF
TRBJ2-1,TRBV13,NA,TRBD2,TGTGCCAGCAGCTTGAGGACTAGCGTCTACAATGAGCAGTTCTTC,CASSLRTSVYNEQFF